This T cell receptor (beta chain) stems from a study of cytomegalovirus exposure and HLA in healthy donors. Whole-study results and caveats: Previously analyzed data showed that most TCR beta V segments were productive at a frequency of about 90% or about 30%. What was likely a sequencing artifact was a cluster of highly shared sequence variants.

The PCR made use of 60 Vbeta and 13 Jbeta primers. Libraries were prepared by immunoSEQ multiplex PCR; TCRdb keeps only in-frame clonotypes and omits some of them. The table records just over 200,000 clones, approximately 79% of them present only once. There are a few counts of this clone. Its antigen is as yet unknown. The sequence was collected from a man between 45 and 60 years old in good health and CMV-seronegative. The specimen was PBMCs.

The CDR3 here is CASSSYETGGGYTF. CDR3 nucleotide sequence: TGTGCCAGCAGCTCCTACGAAACGGGTGGCGGCTACACCTTC. The J gene is TRBJ1-2, the V gene TRBV7-9; the D is unclear. Trimming shortened V by 4 bases and J by 8 bases, and 17 bases separated the two germline ends. Germline lookup yields CDR1 SEHNR and CDR2 FQNEAQ (reference sequence). CDR3 length equals 14 residues.